The 20 T cell receptor beta chains listed next were all sequenced from one sample in a study of blood T cell repertoires in COVID-19. The table came from immunoSEQ multiplex PCR; TCRdb's copy has only in-frame clones and leaves some out. The table lists 130,000 to 150,000 clones, approximately 80% of them singletons. The sequenced sample was peripheral blood. These receptors were taken from a man aged 65 to 85 who had recovered from COVID-19.

This clone showed up just once. The chain couples TRBV5-6 to TRBJ1-5; D possibly corresponds to TRBD1 (5 bases). V dropped 4 bases and J dropped 1 base, with 15 bases sitting between them. The CDR3 has 16 residues. Per germline, CDR1 SGHDT and CDR2 YYEEEE. The CDR3 loop reads CASSPAGRGSNQPQHF. CDR3 coding DNA: TGTGCCAGCAGCCCGGCCGGTCGGGGGAGCAATCAGCCCCAGCATTTT.

This clone has only one observation. This chain connects TRBV27 to TRBJ2-2, with 10 bases lining up with TRBD1. This CDR3 is 16 amino acids long. V was clipped by 6 bases and J by 3 bases; unmatched bases: 7. From germline, CDR1 is MNHEY and CDR2 SMNVEV (reference sequence). The CDR3 DNA is TGTGCCAGCAGCATCACCGGGACAGGGGACACCGGGGAGCTGTTTTTT. Encoded protein: CASSITGTGDTGELFF.

This clone appeared once. CDR3: CASSQDPEDTQYF. In DNA, the CDR3 is TGCGCCAGCAGCCAAGACCCCGAGGATACGCAGTATTTT. The chain combines TRBV4-3 with TRBJ2-3; D not resolved. This CDR3 is 13 amino acids long. V gave up 0 bases and J gave up 6 bases, with 7 bases separating them. CDR1 and CDR2 from the germline V gene are LGHNA and YSLEER.

The chain has TRBV19 and TRBJ1-2; D is perhaps TRBD1 (5 bases). This CDR3 comprises 13 residues. The germline gives CDR1 LNHDA, CDR2 SQIVND (reference sequence). V dropped 6 bases and J dropped 5 bases, with 13 bases sitting between them. The DNA of the CDR3 is TGTGCCAGTAGCGCGGGGGGGAATTATGGCTACACCTTC. Its protein product is CASSAGGNYGYTF.

The gene calls are TRBV27 and TRBJ2-2, with TRBD2 matching over 7 bases. V gave up 5 bases and J gave up 4 bases; unmatched junction bases: 10. CDR1 and CDR2 from the germline V gene are MNHEY and SMNVEV (reference sequence). This CDR3 contains 16 residues. CDR3 DNA sequence: TGTGCCAGCAGTACCCTAGCGGCGACGAGCACCGGGGAGCTGTTTTTT. Translation: CASSTLAATSTGELFF.

The rearrangement uses TRBV5-1 and TRBJ2-7, with 8 bases lining up with TRBD1. V shed 4 bases, J shed 5 bases, and the junction held 8 bases outside the gene matches. This CDR3 has 14 residues. Per germline, CDR1 SGHRS and CDR2 YFSETQ. CDR3 in DNA: TGCGCCAGCAGCCAGGGACAGGCTTTCGACGAGCAGTACTTC. Translated, it gives CASSQGQAFDEQYF.

The sample holds one count of this clone. V and J are TRBV3-1 (or the pseudogene TRBV3-2) and TRBJ1-1; a possible D gene is TRBD1 (6 bases). The CDR3 runs 17 residues. CDR1 and CDR2 from the germline V gene are LGHDT and YNNKEL (reference sequence). V gave up 0 bases and J gave up 10 bases, with 24 bases separating them. This CDR3 reads CASSQERGTGTPFGAFF. Here the CDR3 DNA reads TGTGCCAGCAGCCAAGAAAGGGGGACCGGGACGCCCTTCGGAGCTTTCTTT.

The chain has TRBV15 and TRBJ1-1; D gene uncertain. The V end was cut by 1 base, the J end by 4 bases, with 7 bases between. The CDR3 sequence is 13 residues long. The germline gives CDR1 LNHNV, CDR2 YYDKDF (reference sequence). CDR3 sequence (DNA): TGTGCCACCAGCAGAGGTACCGGCACTGAAGCTTTCTTT. It is translated as CATSRGTGTEAFF.

The J gene is TRBJ1-5, the V gene TRBV6-5; 7 positions match TRBD1. This CDR3 contains 13 residues. The germline CDR1 and CDR2 sequences are MNHEY and SVGAGI. J gave up 4 bases and V 6 bases, and 3 bases lay outside the gene matches. In DNA, the CDR3 is TGTGCCAGCAGACAGGGGCTAAATCAGCCCCAGCATTTT. It yields the protein CASRQGLNQPQHF.

V and J are TRBV20-1 and TRBJ1-1; no clear D. Germline values: CDR1 DFQATT, CDR2 SNEGSKA (reference sequence). The CDR3 loop spans 13 amino acids. V lost 4 bases, J lost 4 bases, and 13 bases lay in between. CDR3 region: CSAIEGAGTEAFF. CDR3 coding DNA: TGCAGTGCTATTGAAGGTGCGGGCACTGAAGCTTTCTTT.

The chain is built from TRBV7-8 and TRBJ2-7, with no clear D. Trimming cost V 6 bases and J 1 base, with 16 bases left between them. From germline, CDR1 is SGHVS and CDR2 FQNEAQ. The CDR3 loop spans 15 amino acids. CDR3 sequence reads: CASSLRALPSYEQYF. CDR3 DNA sequence: TGTGCCAGCAGTCTTCGAGCGCTTCCGTCCTACGAGCAGTACTTC.

The genes are TRBV6-5 and TRBJ1-2; 7 bases align to TRBD1. The CDR3 is 14 amino acids. The germline V gene encodes CDR1 MNHEY and CDR2 SVGAGI. The trim removed 6 bases at V and 4 bases at J, leaving 8 bases unmatched. In DNA, the CDR3 is TGTGCCAGCAGCGCGACAGGGATGGGCTATGGCTACACCTTC. Translation gives CASSATGMGYGYTF.

The J gene is TRBJ2-7, the V gene TRBV9; D remains ambiguous. CDR1 is SGDLS, CDR2 YYNGEE, per germline. V lost 0 bases and J 6 bases, leaving 10 bases between the germline ends. CDR3 size: 13 residues. The CDR3 sequence is CASSVDGGGEQYF. CDR3 coding DNA: TGTGCCAGCAGCGTAGACGGCGGTGGCGAGCAGTACTTC.

This clone was observed once. This chain uses TRBV30 with TRBJ1-5; 7 nucleotides align to TRBD1. The CDR3 length is 13 residues. V lost 1 base and J lost 4; bases outside the gene matches: 1. In germline, CDR1 is GTSNPN, CDR2 SVGIG (reference sequence). The DNA for the CDR3 is TGTGCCTGGAGTGACAGGGGAAATCAGCCCCAGCATTTT. Residues: CAWSDRGNQPQHF.

This clone was recorded a few times. The V and J genes are TRBV4-2 and TRBJ2-2; no clear D. Trimming removed 1 base from V and 4 bases from J, with 7 bases in between. The CDR3 runs 14 residues. Per the germline V gene, CDR1 is LGHNA and CDR2 is YNFKEQ. CDR3 nucleotides: TGTGCCAGCAGCCAAGTCGGGTTCACCGGGGAGCTGTTTTTT. Amino acid sequence: CASSQVGFTGELFF.

This chain links TRBV27 with TRBJ2-1; 11 bases match TRBD2. Germline loops: CDR1 MNHEY, CDR2 SMNVEV (reference sequence). The V gene end was trimmed by 3 bases and the J gene end by 6 bases; junction bases not matched to a gene: 10. The CDR3 extends over 17 amino acids. In DNA form, the CDR3 reads TGTGCCAGCAGTTTTTCGGTAGCGGGAGGGCCGGGCAATGAGCAGTTCTTC. This gives the protein CASSFSVAGGPGNEQFF.

This clone is a singleton in its sample. The chain combines TRBV7-9 with TRBJ2-1, with 16 bases fitting TRBD2. Trimming cost V 4 bases and J 12 bases; bases outside gene matches: 12. Germline CDR1 reads SEHNR; CDR2 reads FQNEAQ (reference sequence). The CDR3 is 17 residues long. The CDR3 sequence: CASSSRPGLAGGERQFF. For the CDR3, the DNA is TGTGCCAGCAGCTCGCGACCGGGACTAGCGGGAGGGGAGCGGCAGTTCTTC.

This clone occurred once. This chain connects TRBV5-1 to TRBJ2-2; TRBD1 is a possible D gene (5 bases). Trimming removed 6 bases at V and 6 bases at J, with 24 bases between. The CDR3 runs 17 residues. CDR1 and CDR2 from the germline V gene are SGHRS and YFSETQ. The CDR3 nucleotides read TGCGCCAGCACCTCGCAGGGTGAGACTGCCATTTCCGGGGAGCTGTTTTTT. This codes for CASTSQGETAISGELFF.

V gene TRBV3-1 (or the pseudogene TRBV3-2) combines with J gene TRBJ2-7, with D perhaps matching TRBD2 (5 bases). Trimming stripped 4 bases from V and 6 bases from J, with 10 bases between. This CDR3 region has 12 residues. Germline V gene sequence: CDR1 LGHDT, CDR2 YNNKEL (reference sequence). The CDR3 reads CASSRRGPEQYF. The CDR3 nucleotides read TGTGCCAGCAGCCGACGGGGTCCCGAGCAGTACTTC.

This rearrangement joins TRBV4-1 to TRBJ1-6; D might be TRBD1 (6 bases). Deletions cut 1 base from V and 7 bases from J, with 17 bases between. This CDR3 spans 17 amino acids. Looked up from germline, CDR1 is MGHRA and CDR2 is YSYEKL. The CDR3, as DNA: TGCGCCAGCAGCCAAGTGGGCAGGGGAAGGGGAAATTCACCCCTCCACTTT. Encoded protein: CASSQVGRGRGNSPLHF.